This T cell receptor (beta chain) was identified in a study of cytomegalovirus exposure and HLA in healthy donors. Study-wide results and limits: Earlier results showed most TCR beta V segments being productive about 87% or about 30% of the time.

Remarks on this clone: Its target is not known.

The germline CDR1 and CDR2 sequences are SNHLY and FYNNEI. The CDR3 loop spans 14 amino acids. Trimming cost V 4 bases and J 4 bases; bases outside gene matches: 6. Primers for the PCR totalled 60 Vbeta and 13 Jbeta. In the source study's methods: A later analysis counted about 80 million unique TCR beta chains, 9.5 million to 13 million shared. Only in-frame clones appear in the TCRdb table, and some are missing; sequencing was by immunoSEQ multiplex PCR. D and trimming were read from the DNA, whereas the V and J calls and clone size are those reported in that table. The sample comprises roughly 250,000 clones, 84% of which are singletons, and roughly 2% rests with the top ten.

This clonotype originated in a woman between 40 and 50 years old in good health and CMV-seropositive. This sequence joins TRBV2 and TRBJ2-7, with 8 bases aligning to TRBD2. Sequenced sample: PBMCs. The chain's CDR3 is CASSVDSGTYEQYF. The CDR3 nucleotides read TGTGCCAGCAGTGTTGATAGCGGGACTTACGAGCAGTACTTC. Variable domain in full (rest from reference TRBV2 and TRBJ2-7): EPEVTQTPSHQVTQMGQEVILRCVPISNHLYFYWYRQILGQKVEFLVSFYNNEISEKSEIFDDQFSVERPDGSNFTLKIRSTKLEDSAMYFCASSVDSGTYEQYFGPGTRLTVT.